The next 17 T cell receptor beta chains were all read from a single sample in a study of T-cell memory formation after mild COVID-19. TCRdb reanalysed the 5' RACE reads using MiXCR and keeps one entry per CDR3 protein. The profile covers about 45,000 distinct CDR3 sequences, with 6% to 9.5% appearing a single time and 1.4% taken by the ten largest. The sample comprised PBMCs or a T cell subset sorted from them (not recorded which). The receptors stem from a man aged 18 to 29 who had mild COVID-19 (a few samples of this study predate the infection). Cell type and time point are not known.

The V call is TRBV4-2, the J call TRBJ2-5, with 13 bases matching TRBD2. With 4 bases clipped from V and 0 bases from J, the junction kept 2 bases outside the gene matches. This CDR3 comprises 16 residues. Germline CDR1 reads LGHNA; CDR2 reads YNFKEQ. CDR3: CASSRTSGGNQETQYF. In DNA, the CDR3 is TGTGCCAGCAGCCGGACTAGCGGGGGAAACCAAGAGACCCAGTACTTC.

A few counts support this clonotype. The chain recombines TRBV6-2 or TRBV6-3 with TRBJ1-5; D is unresolved. Germline V gene sequence: CDR1 MNHEY, CDR2 SVGEGT. The CDR3 runs to 16 residues. Trimming pared 4 bases from V and 2 bases from J, leaving 15 bases between. CDR3 sequence (DNA): TGTGCCAGCAGTTCTCAGCGCCACTGGGGCAATCAGCCCCAGCATTTT. Translation: CASSSQRHWGNQPQHF.

This clonotype was counted at least ten times. This chain joins TRBV5-1 and TRBJ2-5, with D possibly being TRBD2 (6 bases). The CDR3 covers 14 residues. The ends were cut back, 4 bases at V and 5 bases at J, with 15 bases in the middle. Germline-derived CDR1 and CDR2 are SGHRS and YFSETQ. CDR3 amino acids: CASSPAEGRETQYF. The CDR3 DNA is TGCGCCAGCAGCCCCGCTGAGGGGAGGGAGACCCAGTACTTC.

V and J are TRBV24-1 and TRBJ1-5; D gene unclear. CDR3 length: 15 amino acids. V was shortened by 9 bases and J by 2 bases, with 16 bases between the two germline ends. From germline, CDR1 is KGHDR and CDR2 SFDVKD. This CDR3 is CATRHRTHGNQPQHF. CDR3 DNA: TGTGCCACCCGGCATCGGACCCATGGCAATCAGCCCCAGCATTTT.

The chain links TRBV4-3 to TRBJ1-6; D perhaps matches TRBD1 (5 bases). Per germline, CDR1 LGHNA and CDR2 YSLEER. CDR3 length: 16 residues. V lost 4 bases and J lost 5, with 15 bases in between. CDR3 protein: CASSRNPGQDNSPLHF. The CDR3 DNA sequence: TGCGCCAGCAGCCGAAATCCGGGGCAGGATAATTCACCCCTCCACTTT.

This clonotype has a handful of counts. The rearrangement uses TRBV29-1 and TRBJ1-5; the D gene is possibly TRBD1 (6 bases). V gave up 5 bases and J gave up 7 bases, with 15 bases separating them. The length of the CDR3 is 13 residues. The germline CDR1 and CDR2 sequences are SQVTM and ANQGSEA. CDR3 nucleotide sequence: TGCAGCGTTTCTTCAGGGGCTGGGCAGCCCCAGCATTTT. Protein sequence: CSVSSGAGQPQHF.

The rearrangement links TRBV2 to TRBJ2-5; D is uncertain. V shed 6 bases and J shed 5 bases, with 4 bases lying between them. The CDR3 is made up of 10 amino acids. Per the germline V gene, CDR1 is SNHLY and CDR2 is FYNNEI. The CDR3, as DNA: TGTGCCAGCAGCCGGGAGACCCAGTACTTC. Translating gives CASSRETQYF.

This clonotype was seen a few times. CDR3 amino acids: CSARDSLYEQYV. The CDR3 coding sequence is TGCAGCGCGAGGGACAGCTTATACGAGCAGTACGTC. The J gene is TRBJ2-7, the V gene TRBV20-1; 7 bases are shared with TRBD1. CDR3 length: 12 amino acids. The germline V gene has CDR1 DFQATT and CDR2 SNEGSKA (reference sequence).

This clonotype was seen many times. J is TRBJ2-7 and V is TRBV11-2, with D perhaps matching TRBD1 (5 bases). Trimming took off 1 base at V and 2 bases at J, with 12 bases between the two ends. This CDR3 is built from 15 residues. Germline V gene sequence: CDR1 SGHAT, CDR2 FQNNGV. CDR3 nucleotides: TGTGCCAGCAGCTTAGGGACAATTGGGACCTACGAGCAGTACTTC. This gives the protein CASSLGTIGTYEQYF.

This clonotype showed up just a few times. The chain couples TRBV5-1 to TRBJ1-1; 8 nucleotides align to TRBD1. V shed 3 bases and J 3 bases; nucleotides not matched to a gene: 1. The CDR3 runs 13 residues. Germline V gene sequence: CDR1 SGHRS, CDR2 YFSETQ. The DNA for the CDR3 is TGCGCCAGCAGCTCACAGGGGGACACTGAAGCTTTCTTT. It specifies CASSSQGDTEAFF.

The table lists this clonotype with a few counts. The chain joins TRBV29-1 to TRBJ2-7, with TRBD2 as a possible D gene (5 bases). The CDR3 consists of 13 residues. The germline gives CDR1 SQVTM, CDR2 ANQGSEA. V dropped 1 base and J dropped 0 bases, with 7 bases sitting between them. DNA of the CDR3: TGCAGCGTTGAAGTCGGGGACTCCTACGAGCAGTACTTC. Residues: CSVEVGDSYEQYF.

This clonotype was counted at least ten times. The chain carries TRBV21-1 and TRBJ2-1; the DNA was not used to check the table's D call, TRBD2. TRBV21-1 is termed a pseudogene. The CDR3 extends over 12 amino acids. The CDR3 sequence: CASSNPGTLLFF. CDR3 DNA: TGTGCCAGCAGCAACCCCGGGACTTTGTTGTTCTTC.

The chain carries TRBV5-4 and TRBJ2-3; 12 bases line up with TRBD1. Germline V gives CDR1 SGHNT, CDR2 YYREEE (reference sequence). The CDR3 is 17 amino acids. V lost 5 bases and J lost 1; bases outside the gene matches: 8. The CDR3 region has the DNA TGTGCCAGCAGGCCGGGGACAGGGGGCGAGGGCACAGATACGCAGTATTTT. It translates to CASRPGTGGEGTDTQYF.

This clonotype was counted between two and nine times. This sequence joins TRBV3-1 and TRBJ1-6; D not resolved. CDR1 and CDR2 from the germline V gene are LGHDT and YNNKEL (reference sequence). The ends were cut back, 0 bases at V and 6 bases at J, with 6 bases in the middle. The CDR3 length is 14 residues. In DNA form, the CDR3 reads TGTGCCAGCAGCCAAGATCAGACTAATTCACCCCTCCACTTT. Translated: CASSQDQTNSPLHF.

This clonotype occurred many times. This chain links TRBV6-6 with TRBJ2-2, with TRBD1 matching 7 bases. J gave up 1 base and V 6 bases, and 5 bases lay outside the gene matches. In germline, CDR1 is MNHNY, CDR2 SVGAGI (reference sequence). The CDR3 sequence is 15 residues long. CDR3 sequence: CASRSGTVNTGELFF. The CDR3 DNA follows: TGTGCCAGCAGGTCCGGGACAGTGAACACCGGGGAGCTGTTTTTT.

V usage is TRBV6-5 and J usage is TRBJ1-1, with 7 nucleotides matching TRBD1. V dropped 8 bases and J dropped 5; count of bases not matched to a gene: 14. This CDR3 region has 15 residues. CDR1 and CDR2 from the germline V gene are MNHEY and SVGAGI. Here the CDR3 reads CASGSGGAGLTEAFF. The CDR3 region has the DNA TGTGCCAGCGGTTCAGGGGGGGCTGGTTTAACTGAAGCTTTCTTT.

This clonotype was picked up many times. The chain has TRBV7-6 and TRBJ2-5, with D perhaps matching TRBD1 (5 bases). Looked up from germline, CDR1 is SGHVS and CDR2 is FNYEAQ. V shed 4 bases and J shed 0 bases, with 12 bases lying between them. The CDR3 covers 15 residues. The CDR3 reads CASSWVRGNQETQYF. CDR3 nucleotides: TGTGCCAGCAGCTGGGTAAGGGGAAACCAAGAGACCCAGTACTTC.